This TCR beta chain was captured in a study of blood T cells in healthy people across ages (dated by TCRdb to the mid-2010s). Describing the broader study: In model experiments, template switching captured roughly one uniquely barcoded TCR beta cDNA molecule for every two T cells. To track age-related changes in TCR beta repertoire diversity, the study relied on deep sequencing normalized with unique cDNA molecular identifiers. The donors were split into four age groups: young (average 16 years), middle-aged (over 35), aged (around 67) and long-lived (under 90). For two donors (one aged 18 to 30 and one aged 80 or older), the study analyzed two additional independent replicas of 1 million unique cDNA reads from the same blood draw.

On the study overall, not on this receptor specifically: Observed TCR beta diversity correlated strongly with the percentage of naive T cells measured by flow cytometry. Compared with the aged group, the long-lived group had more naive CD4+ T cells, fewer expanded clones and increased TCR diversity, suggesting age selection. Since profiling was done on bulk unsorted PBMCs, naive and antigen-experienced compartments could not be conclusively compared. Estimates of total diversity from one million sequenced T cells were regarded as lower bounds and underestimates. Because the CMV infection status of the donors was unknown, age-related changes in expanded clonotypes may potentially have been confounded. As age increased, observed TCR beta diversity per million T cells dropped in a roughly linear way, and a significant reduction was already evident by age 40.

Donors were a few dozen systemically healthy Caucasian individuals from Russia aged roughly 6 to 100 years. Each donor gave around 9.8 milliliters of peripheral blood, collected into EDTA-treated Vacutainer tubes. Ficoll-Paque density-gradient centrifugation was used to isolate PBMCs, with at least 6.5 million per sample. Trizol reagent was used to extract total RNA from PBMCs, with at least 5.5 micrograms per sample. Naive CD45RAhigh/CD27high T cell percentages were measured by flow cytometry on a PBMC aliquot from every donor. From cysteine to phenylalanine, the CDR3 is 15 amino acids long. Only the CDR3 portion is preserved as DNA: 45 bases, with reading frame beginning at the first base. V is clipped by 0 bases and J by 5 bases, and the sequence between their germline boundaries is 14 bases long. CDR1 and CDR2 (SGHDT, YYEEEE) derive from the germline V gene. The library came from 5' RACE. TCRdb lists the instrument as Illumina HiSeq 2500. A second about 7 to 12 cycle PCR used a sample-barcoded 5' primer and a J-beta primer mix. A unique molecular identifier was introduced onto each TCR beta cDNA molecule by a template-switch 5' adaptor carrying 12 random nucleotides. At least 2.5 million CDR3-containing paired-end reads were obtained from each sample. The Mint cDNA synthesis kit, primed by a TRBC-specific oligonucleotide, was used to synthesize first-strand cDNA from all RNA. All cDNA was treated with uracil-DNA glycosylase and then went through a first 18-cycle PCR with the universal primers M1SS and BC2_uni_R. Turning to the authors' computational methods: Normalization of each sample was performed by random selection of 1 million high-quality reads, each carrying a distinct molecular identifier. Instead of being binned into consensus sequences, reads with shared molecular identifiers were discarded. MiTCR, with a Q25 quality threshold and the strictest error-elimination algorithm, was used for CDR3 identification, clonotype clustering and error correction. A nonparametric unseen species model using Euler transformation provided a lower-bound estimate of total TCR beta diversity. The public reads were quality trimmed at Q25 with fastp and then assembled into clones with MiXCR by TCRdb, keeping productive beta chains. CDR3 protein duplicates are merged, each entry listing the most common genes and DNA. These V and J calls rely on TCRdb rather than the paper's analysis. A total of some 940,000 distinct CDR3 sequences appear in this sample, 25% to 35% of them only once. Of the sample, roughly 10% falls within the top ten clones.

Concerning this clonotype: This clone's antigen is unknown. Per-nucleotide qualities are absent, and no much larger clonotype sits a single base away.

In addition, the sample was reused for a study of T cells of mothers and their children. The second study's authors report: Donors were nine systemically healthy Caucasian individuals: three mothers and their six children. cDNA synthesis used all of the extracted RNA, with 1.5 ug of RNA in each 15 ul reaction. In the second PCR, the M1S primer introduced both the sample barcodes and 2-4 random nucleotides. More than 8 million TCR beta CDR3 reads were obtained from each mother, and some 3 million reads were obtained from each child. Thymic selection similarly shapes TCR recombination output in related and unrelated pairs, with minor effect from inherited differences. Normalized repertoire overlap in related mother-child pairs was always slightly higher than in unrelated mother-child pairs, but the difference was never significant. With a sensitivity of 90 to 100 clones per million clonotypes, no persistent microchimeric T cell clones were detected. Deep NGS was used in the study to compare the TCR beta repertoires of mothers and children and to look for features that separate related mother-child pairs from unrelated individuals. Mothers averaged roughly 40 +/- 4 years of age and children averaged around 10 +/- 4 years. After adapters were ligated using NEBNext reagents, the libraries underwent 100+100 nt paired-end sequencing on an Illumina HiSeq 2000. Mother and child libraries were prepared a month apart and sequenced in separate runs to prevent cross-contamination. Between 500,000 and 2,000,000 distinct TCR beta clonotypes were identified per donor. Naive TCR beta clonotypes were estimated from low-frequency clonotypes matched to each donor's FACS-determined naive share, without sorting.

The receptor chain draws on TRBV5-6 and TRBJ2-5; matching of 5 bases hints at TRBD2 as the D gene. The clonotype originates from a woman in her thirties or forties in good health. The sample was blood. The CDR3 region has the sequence CASSLARLTGETQYF. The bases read TGTGCCAGCAGCTTGGCCAGATTAACGGGGGAGACCCAGTACTTC.